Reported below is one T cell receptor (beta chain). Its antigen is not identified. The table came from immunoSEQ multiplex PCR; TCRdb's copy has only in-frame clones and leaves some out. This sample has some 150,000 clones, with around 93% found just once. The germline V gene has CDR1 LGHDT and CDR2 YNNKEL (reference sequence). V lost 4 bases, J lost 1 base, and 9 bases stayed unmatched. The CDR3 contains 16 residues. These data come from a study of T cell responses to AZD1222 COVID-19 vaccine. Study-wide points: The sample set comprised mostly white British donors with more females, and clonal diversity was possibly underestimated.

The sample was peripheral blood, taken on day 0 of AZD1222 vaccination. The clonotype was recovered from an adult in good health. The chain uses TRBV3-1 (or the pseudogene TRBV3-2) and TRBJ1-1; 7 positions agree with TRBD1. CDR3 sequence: CASSLLGAGGNTEAFF. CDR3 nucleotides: TGTGCCAGCAGCCTACTCGGGGCAGGGGGGAACACTGAAGCTTTCTTT.